This passage covers 27 T cell receptor beta chains from one sample sequenced in a study of cytomegalovirus exposure and HLA in healthy donors. PCR employed 60 Vbeta and 13 Jbeta primers. Some clones are missing from TCRdb's copy, which holds only in-frame ones; the method was immunoSEQ multiplex PCR. In the table there are over 100,000 clones, roughly 9.6% of which are singletons. Specimen: PBMCs. The origin of the receptors is a woman between 40 and 50 years old in good health and CMV-seropositive.

The chain combines TRBV9 with TRBJ2-3, with D unclear. CDR3 length equals 16 residues. The germline V gene encodes CDR1 SGDLS and CDR2 YYNGEE. Trimming removed 0 bases at V and 4 bases at J, with 15 bases between. The CDR3 coding sequence is TGTGCCAGCAGCGTAGCGAGCCAGGATCTTCCAGATACGCAGTATTTT. Residues: CASSVASQDLPDTQYF.

This clone was recorded a few times. This chain connects TRBV7-6 to TRBJ2-5; TRBD2 aligns across 10 bases. The CDR3 totals 18 residues. After removal of 4 bases from V and 2 bases from J, the junction contained 13 bases not matched to a gene. The V gene's germline CDR1 is SGHVS and CDR2 FNYEAQ. The CDR3 region is CASSSGTSVSAYQETQYF. In DNA, the CDR3 is TGTGCCAGCAGCTCCGGGACTAGCGTGTCCGCCTATCAAGAGACCCAGTACTTC.

This chain connects TRBV11-1 to TRBJ1-2; tentatively, D is TRBD1 (6 bases). The germline V and J ends were trimmed by 5 bases and 0 bases, with 13 bases remaining between them. The CDR3 is made up of 15 amino acids. Per germline, CDR1 SGHAT and CDR2 FQDESV (reference sequence). CDR3 bases: TGTGCCAGCAGCCGCGGACAGCTAGCTAACTATGGCTACACCTTC. This translates into CASSRGQLANYGYTF. The full variable domain, rest sourced from reference TRBV11-1 and TRBJ1-2, is EAEVAQSPRYKITEKSQAVAFWCDPISGHATLYWYRQILGQGPELLVQFQDESVVDDSQLPKDRFSAERLKGVDSTLKIQPAELGDSAMYLCASSRGQLANYGYTFGSGTRLTVV.

CDR3 bases: TGTGCCAGCAGCCTGGGGGCAGGGGGCCTGTGGACTGAAGCTTTCTTT. It specifies CASSLGAGGLWTEAFF. The J gene is TRBJ1-1, the V gene TRBV9; 8 bases align to TRBD1. There are 16 residues in the CDR3. Trimming removed 4 bases from V and 5 bases from J; junction bases left unmatched: 13. CDR1 SGDLS and CDR2 YYNGEE come from the germline V gene.

A few counts support this clone. The chain employs TRBV7-9 and TRBJ2-5; TRBD2 might be the D (6 bases). The germline CDR1 and CDR2 sequences are SEHNR and FQNEAQ (reference sequence). CDR3 size: 14 residues. The V gene lost 5 bases and the J gene lost 2 bases, with 12 bases spanning the gap. The CDR3 DNA reads TGTGCCAGCAGCCTGCGGAGGGGACAAGAGACCCAGTACTTC. Protein: CASSLRRGQETQYF.

The V call is TRBV5-3, the J call TRBJ1-2; D remains unclear. TRBV5-3 carries the ORF label, with uncertain function. There are 15 residues in the CDR3. V dropped 0 bases and J dropped 0 bases, with 9 bases sitting between them. CDR3 in DNA: TGTGCCAGAAGCTTGGCTGGCGGAGCTAACTATGGCTACACCTTC. Protein: CARSLAGGANYGYTF.

The gene calls are TRBV28 and TRBJ1-2, with D possibly being TRBD1 (5 bases). Per the germline V gene, CDR1 is MDHEN and CDR2 is SYDVKM. V lost 6 bases and J 4 bases, leaving 12 bases between the germline ends. This CDR3 contains 13 residues. Here the CDR3 DNA reads TGTGCCAGCAGCCCGGGGGGACCCTATGGCTACACCTTC. This sequence encodes CASSPGGPYGYTF.

This sequence joins TRBV19 and TRBJ1-1; 8 bases align to TRBD1. The J segment lost 2 bases and the V segment lost 3 bases, leaving 5 bases of the junction unmatched. CDR3 length equals 15 residues. Germline lookup yields CDR1 LNHDA and CDR2 SQIVND (reference sequence). The CDR3 sequence: CASSIIGQGNTEAFF. DNA of the CDR3: TGTGCCAGTAGTATTATTGGACAGGGTAACACTGAAGCTTTCTTT.

The chain carries TRBV19 and TRBJ2-7, with D possibly matching TRBD2 (6 bases). Germline values: CDR1 LNHDA, CDR2 SQIVND (reference sequence). Trimming left V 7 bases short and J 5 bases short, with 15 bases between. The CDR3 consists of 13 residues. The CDR3 loop is CASKVGGRDEQYF. The CDR3 DNA reads as TGTGCCAGTAAGGTCGGGGGTAGAGACGAGCAGTACTTC.

This clone was observed a few times. The chain is built from TRBV4-2 and TRBJ2-2; D not resolved. The CDR3 extends over 15 amino acids. Germline CDR1 reads LGHNA; CDR2 reads YNFKEQ. Trimming stripped 0 bases from V and 0 bases from J, with 5 bases between. The CDR3 protein is CASSQERSNTGELFF. The CDR3 DNA is TGTGCCAGCAGCCAAGAGCGGTCGAACACCGGGGAGCTGTTTTTT.

This clone came up a few times. V and J are TRBV10-3 and TRBJ2-5; D gene ambiguous. The germline V gene has CDR1 ENHRY and CDR2 SYGVKD. This CDR3 is 14 amino acids long. Deletions cut 0 bases from V and 2 bases from J, with 7 bases between. The DNA for the CDR3 is TGTGCCATCAGTGAGTCGGCACAGCAAGAGACCCAGTACTTC. It codes for CAISESAQQETQYF.

The chain combines TRBV10-2 with TRBJ2-2; 7 positions agree with TRBD1. The CDR3 has 13 amino acids. From germline, CDR1 is WSHSY and CDR2 SAAADI. The V and J ends lost 10 bases and 3 bases, in that order; junction bases with no gene match: 5. CDR3 bases: TGCGCCACCCCAGACAGGGACACCGGGGAGCTGTTTTTT. This sequence encodes CATPDRDTGELFF.

This clone turned up a few times. The chain links TRBV4-3 to TRBJ2-3; possible D gene TRBD1, 6 bases. There are 16 residues in the CDR3. V shed 5 bases and J shed 3 bases, with 18 bases lying between them. Germline V gene sequence: CDR1 LGHNA, CDR2 YSLEER. The CDR3 is CASSSQGVARTDTQYF. The CDR3 nucleotides read TGCGCCAGCAGCTCACAGGGTGTAGCGCGGACAGATACGCAGTATTTT.

This clone was observed a few times. The chain carries TRBV7-2 and TRBJ2-7; 7 bases match TRBD1. The trim removed 1 base at V and 3 bases at J, leaving 3 bases unmatched. This CDR3 comprises 14 residues. Germline V gene sequence: CDR1 SGHTA, CDR2 FQGNSA. The CDR3 region is CASSLVAGGYEQYF. The CDR3 coding sequence is TGTGCCAGCAGCTTAGTGGCAGGGGGCTACGAGCAGTACTTC.

This clone was picked up a small number of times. The chain is built from TRBV19 and TRBJ1-5; TRBD1 aligns across 8 bases. The V gene end was trimmed by 5 bases and the J gene end by 7 bases; junction bases not matched to a gene: 4. Germline CDR1 reads LNHDA; CDR2 reads SQIVND (reference sequence). This CDR3 is built from 13 residues. The CDR3 here is CASSVQGEQPQHF. CDR3 DNA: TGTGCCAGTAGTGTACAGGGGGAACAGCCCCAGCATTTT.

V usage is TRBV7-6 and J usage is TRBJ2-6, with D maybe TRBD2 (6 bases). The length of the CDR3 is 16 residues. V was trimmed by 2 bases and J by 2 bases, leaving 10 bases between them. Germline V gene lookup returns CDR1 SGHVS and CDR2 FNYEAQ. CDR3 sequence: CASSLRGGAGANVLTF. The CDR3 DNA reads as TGTGCCAGCAGCTTACGTGGAGGGGCTGGGGCCAACGTCCTGACTTTC.

The rearrangement uses TRBV2 and TRBJ2-3, with a possible D match to TRBD1 (6 bases). Per the germline V gene, CDR1 is SNHLY and CDR2 is FYNNEI. The V end lost 1 base, the J end lost 7 bases, and 12 bases lay between the germline ends. The CDR3 extends over 14 amino acids. CDR3 residues: CASSEETRGNTQYF. DNA of the CDR3: TGTGCCAGCAGTGAAGAGACCAGGGGAAATACGCAGTATTTT.

This clone was detected a few times. The V and J genes are TRBV6-4 and TRBJ1-5; TRBD1 aligns across 9 bases. The germline CDR1 and CDR2 sequences are MRHNA and SNTAGT. The V segment lost 6 bases and the J segment 4 bases; nucleotides outside the gene matches: 10. The CDR3 sequence is 16 residues long. The CDR3 nucleotides read TGTGCCAGCAGCTCCGACCGGGACAGGGCAAATCAGCCCCAGCATTTT. Amino acid sequence: CASSSDRDRANQPQHF.

This clone appeared a few times. The genes are TRBV5-4 and TRBJ2-1; no clear D. Per the germline V gene, CDR1 is SGHNT and CDR2 is YYREEE (reference sequence). V lost 0 bases to trimming and J lost 2 bases, with 9 bases between them. CDR3 length: 15 amino acids. The CDR3 sequence is CASSLGHQAYNEQFF. CDR3 nucleotide sequence: TGTGCCAGCAGCTTGGGACACCAAGCCTACAATGAGCAGTTCTTC.

The chain has TRBV6-1 and TRBJ2-7; tentative D call: TRBD1 (5 bases). This CDR3 comprises 17 residues. Trimming pared 3 bases from V and 0 bases from J, leaving 18 bases between. From germline, CDR1 is MNHNS and CDR2 SASEGT. CDR3 in amino acids: CASSDRQGRIDSYEQYF. CDR3 DNA: TGTGCCAGCAGTGACCGGCAGGGAAGAATTGACTCCTACGAGCAGTACTTC.

This clone turned up a few times. This sample includes further DNA sequences coding for the same CDR3. The V call is TRBV20-1, the J call TRBJ1-1; D unresolved. Trimming pared 5 bases from V and 4 bases from J, leaving 8 bases between. The CDR3 runs to 11 residues. In germline, CDR1 is DFQATT, CDR2 SNEGSKA (reference sequence). The CDR3, as DNA: TGCAGTGCTCGGGAGAGCACTGAAGCTTTCTTT. Translation: CSARESTEAFF.

This chain links TRBV19 with TRBJ1-6; TRBD1 matches 10 bases. Germline CDR1 and CDR2: LNHDA and SQIVND (reference sequence). This CDR3 has 16 residues. The V gene end was trimmed by 6 bases and the J gene end by 7 bases; junction bases not matched to a gene: 9. This CDR3 reads CASSMTGGAVNSPLHF. The CDR3 coding sequence is TGTGCCAGTAGCATGACAGGGGGCGCCGTAAATTCACCCCTCCACTTT. Supplemented by reference TRBV19 and TRBJ1-6, the full variable domain reads DGGITQSPKYLFRKEGQNVTLSCEQNLNHDAMYWYRQDPGQGLRLIYYSQIVNDFQKGDIAEGYSVSREKKESFPLTVTSAQKNPTAFYLCASSMTGGAVNSPLHFGNGTRLTVT.

This clone was detected a few times. The chain recombines TRBV4-1 with TRBJ1-1; 8 nucleotides align to TRBD1. The CDR3 runs to 14 residues. J lost 7 bases, V lost 1 base, and 5 bases had no gene match. Looked up from germline, CDR1 is MGHRA and CDR2 is YSYEKL. The chain's CDR3 is CASSQGQGAVEAFF. The CDR3, as DNA: TGCGCCAGCAGCCAAGGGCAGGGGGCGGTTGAAGCTTTCTTT.

This clone appeared once. This chain joins TRBV5-4 and TRBJ2-6; 7 nucleotides agree with TRBD1. The germline V gene has CDR1 SGHNT and CDR2 YYREEE (reference sequence). The CDR3 has 15 residues. J lost 2 bases, V lost 6 bases, and 5 bases had no gene match. CDR3 protein: CASNRGEAGANVLTF. CDR3 coding DNA: TGTGCCAGCAACAGGGGAGAGGCTGGGGCCAACGTCCTGACTTTC.

This clone has only a few counts. The V gene is TRBV7-2, the J gene TRBJ2-3, with a possible D match to TRBD1 (6 bases). V was clipped by 6 bases and J by 5 bases, with 15 bases between them. There are 14 residues in the CDR3. Germline values: CDR1 SGHTA, CDR2 FQGNSA. The CDR3 region has the DNA TGTGCCAGCAGACAGATGCAGGGGTTAGATACGCAGTATTTT. This codes for CASRQMQGLDTQYF.

The genes are TRBV4-3 and TRBJ1-3; D ambiguous. CDR1 is LGHNA and CDR2 is YSLEER in the germline V gene. The CDR3 covers 15 residues. Between the trimmed V and J ends, which lost 2 bases and 1 base, there was a span of 9 bases. The CDR3 spells CASSQSAGSGNTIYF. In DNA, the CDR3 is TGCGCCAGCAGCCAATCTGCGGGGTCTGGAAACACCATATATTTT.

The chain couples TRBV9 to TRBJ2-6; the D is unclear. The CDR3 is 16 amino acids. V was shortened by 2 bases and J by 0 bases, with 9 bases between the two germline ends. Germline CDR1 reads SGDLS; CDR2 reads YYNGEE. The CDR3 sequence: CASSVKPSSGANVLTF. CDR3 in DNA: TGTGCCAGCAGCGTCAAACCTAGCTCTGGGGCCAACGTCCTGACTTTC.